This TCR beta chain was observed in a study of blood T cell repertoires in COVID-19. Libraries were prepared by immunoSEQ multiplex PCR; TCRdb keeps only in-frame clonotypes and omits some of them. There are under 150,000 clones in the sample; approximately 89% occur only once, and roughly 5% lies in the top ten. Looked up from germline, CDR1 is LNHDA and CDR2 is SQIVND (reference sequence). This CDR3 spans 12 amino acids. The V end was cut by 6 bases, the J end by 9 bases, with 9 bases between. This receptor was identified in a woman aged 60 to 75 with COVID-19, enrolled during active disease. The chain uses TRBV19 and TRBJ1-6; D is unclear. Source material: peripheral blood. In nucleotides, the CDR3 is TGTGCCAGTAGCGTAGGGAGTTCACCCCTCCACTTT. As protein: CASSVGSSPLHF.